This record covers a single T cell receptor (beta chain). The germline V gene encodes CDR1 LGHDT and CDR2 YNNKEL (reference sequence). Trimming stripped 4 bases from V and 1 base from J, with 19 bases between. The CDR3 length is 17 residues. One entry per CDR3 protein results from TCRdb running MiXCR on the RT-PCR reads. In the table there are 280,000 or so distinct CDR3 sequences, around a fifth of which are singletons. This entry comes from a study of response to subunit inactivated influenza vaccine. This sequence was found in a man between 50 and 70 years old who received an inactivated influenza vaccine. The material was PBMCs from blood, obtained around 22 months after vaccination. The chain recombines TRBV3-1 with TRBJ1-2; weak D call: TRBD1 (5 bases). The chain's CDR3 is CASSLLTGTGGNYGYTF. CDR3 in DNA: TGTGCCAGCAGCCTATTAACCGGGACCGGGGGTAACTATGGCTACACCTTC.